This is a list of T cell receptor beta chains from one sample in a study of cytomegalovirus exposure and HLA in healthy donors. Here immunoSEQ multiplex PCR was the method, and the copy in TCRdb shows in-frame clones only, minus some. Of 70,000 or so clones detected, roughly four fifths appear once; the ten largest clones hold roughly 11%. The sample consisted of PBMCs. Receptor source: a woman in her fifties or sixties in good health and CMV-seropositive. Both conserved end residues are part of each CDR3. Each record gives: CDR3 DNA, CDR3 protein, clone size, J gene, V gene, D gene. A D gene is named only where the DNA matches it firmly. Size is stated for part of the rows, as once, few or many counts, or as a class when the clone is expanded.

CDR3 DNA: TGTGCCAGCAGAGGGGACAGCGCCCAGCCCCAGCATTTT
CDR3 protein: CASRGDSAQPQHF
clone size: -
J gene: TRBJ1-5
V gene: TRBV2
D gene: TRBD1

CDR3 DNA: TGCGCCAGCAGCTTGGCCGGGGACTATGGCTACACCTTC
CDR3 protein: CASSLAGDYGYTF
clone size: -
J gene: TRBJ1-2
V gene: TRBV5-1
D gene: -

CDR3 DNA: TGTGCCAGCAGCTGGAGACTAGCGGGTACAGAGACCCAGTACTTC
CDR3 protein: CASSWRLAGTETQYF
clone size: -
J gene: TRBJ2-5
V gene: TRBV5-4
D gene: TRBD2

CDR3 DNA: TGTGCCAGCCTCGCCCCGGGGGCAGATACGCAGTATTTT
CDR3 protein: CASLAPGADTQYF
clone size: -
J gene: TRBJ2-3
V gene: TRBV6-5
D gene: -

CDR3 DNA: TGTGCCAGCAGTGACTATTACAGGGTTGGGACTGAAGCTTTCTTT
CDR3 protein: CASSDYYRVGTEAFF
clone size: -
J gene: TRBJ1-1
V gene: TRBV25-1
D gene: -

CDR3 DNA: TGTGCCAGCAGTGAAGGCGGCTATGGCTACACCTTC
CDR3 protein: CASSEGGYGYTF
clone size: once
J gene: TRBJ1-2
V gene: TRBV6-1
D gene: -

CDR3 DNA: TGTGCCAGCAGTTCAGGGGCTAACTATGGCTACACCTTC
CDR3 protein: CASSSGANYGYTF
clone size: -
J gene: TRBJ1-2
V gene: TRBV27
D gene: -

CDR3 DNA: TGTGCTAGTGGATCCGGGACAGAGCTCGGTGAGCAGTTCTTC
CDR3 protein: CASGSGTELGEQFF
clone size: -
J gene: TRBJ2-1
V gene: TRBV12-5
D gene: TRBD1

CDR3 DNA: TGTGCCTGGAGTGTACGCCGTAGTAGCGGGAGACGGGGAGCCAAAAACATTCAGTACTTC
CDR3 protein: CAWSVRRSSGRRGAKNIQYF
clone size: -
J gene: TRBJ2-4
V gene: TRBV30
D gene: TRBD2

CDR3 DNA: TGTGCCAGCAGTAGCGGGCCGTACACCGGGGAGCTGTTTTTT
CDR3 protein: CASSSGPYTGELFF
clone size: -
J gene: TRBJ2-2
V gene: TRBV27
D gene: -

CDR3 DNA: TGTGCCTGGAGTCGGGGGGGCTCGGACAATGAGCAGTTCTTC
CDR3 protein: CAWSRGGSDNEQFF
clone size: -
J gene: TRBJ2-1
V gene: TRBV30
D gene: TRBD2

CDR3 DNA: TGTGCCAGCAGCTTTGACTCAGGGGGTGGCTACACCTTC
CDR3 protein: CASSFDSGGGYTF
clone size: few
J gene: TRBJ1-2
V gene: TRBV7-8
D gene: TRBD1

CDR3 DNA: TGTGCCAGCAGCCAAGATTCTTTCCCCGCAACTAATGAAAAACTGTTTTTT
CDR3 protein: CASSQDSFPATNEKLFF
clone size: -
J gene: TRBJ1-4
V gene: TRBV4-2
D gene: -

CDR3 DNA: TGTGCCAGCAAGGGGACAGGGGGGAACTATGGCTACACCTTC
CDR3 protein: CASKGTGGNYGYTF
clone size: -
J gene: TRBJ1-2
V gene: TRBV6-1
D gene: TRBD1

CDR3 DNA: TGTGCCAGCAGTGCAACAGGGACCACCTACGAGCAGTACTTC
CDR3 protein: CASSATGTTYEQYF
clone size: -
J gene: TRBJ2-7
V gene: TRBV28
D gene: -

CDR3 DNA: TGTGCCAGTAGTATAGATAGGCGAGGCCAGCCCCAGCATTTT
CDR3 protein: CASSIDRRGQPQHF
clone size: -
J gene: TRBJ1-5
V gene: TRBV19
D gene: -

CDR3 DNA: TGTGCCAGCAGCCAAGAGACTAGCGGGGTGCAAGAGACCCAGTACTTC
CDR3 protein: CASSQETSGVQETQYF
clone size: -
J gene: TRBJ2-5
V gene: TRBV4-2
D gene: TRBD2

CDR3 DNA: TGTGCCAGTAGTACAGGGGTGGCTGAAGCTTTCTTT
CDR3 protein: CASSTGVAEAFF
clone size: once
J gene: TRBJ1-1
V gene: TRBV19
D gene: -

CDR3 DNA: TGTGCCAGCGCGCCGGGACAGGGTTTCTACGAGCAGTACTTC
CDR3 protein: CASAPGQGFYEQYF
clone size: -
J gene: TRBJ2-7
V gene: TRBV11-2
D gene: TRBD1

CDR3 DNA: TGTGCCAGTAGTACCAGGGGGCGCGAACAGCCCCAGCATTTT
CDR3 protein: CASSTRGREQPQHF
clone size: -
J gene: TRBJ1-5
V gene: TRBV19
D gene: TRBD1

CDR3 DNA: TGTGCCTGGAGTGATGGCGCGGGAGGGCCCTACAATGAGCAGTTCTTC
CDR3 protein: CAWSDGAGGPYNEQFF
clone size: -
J gene: TRBJ2-1
V gene: TRBV30
D gene: TRBD2

CDR3 DNA: TGTGCCAGCAGTGATTTAGGACAGGGGGCGGGCGAGCAGTACTTC
CDR3 protein: CASSDLGQGAGEQYF
clone size: -
J gene: TRBJ2-7
V gene: TRBV6-1
D gene: TRBD1

CDR3 DNA: TGTGCCAGCAGTGAAGCGGACAGCTATAGCAATCAGCCCCAGCATTTT
CDR3 protein: CASSEADSYSNQPQHF
clone size: few
J gene: TRBJ1-5
V gene: TRBV2
D gene: -

CDR3 DNA: TGTGCCAGCAGCTCCAGGGGTGGAAACACCGGGGAGCTGTTTTTT
CDR3 protein: CASSSRGGNTGELFF
clone size: -
J gene: TRBJ2-2
V gene: TRBV7-9
D gene: -

CDR3 DNA: TGTGCCAGTAGTCGCTCCGGGGGTTATAATTCCGTCGAGCAGTACTTC
CDR3 protein: CASSRSGGYNSVEQYF
clone size: -
J gene: TRBJ2-7
V gene: TRBV19
D gene: -

CDR3 DNA: TGTGCCAGCACCCCGCAACAGGGACTGAACACTGAAGCTTTCTTT
CDR3 protein: CASTPQQGLNTEAFF
clone size: -
J gene: TRBJ1-1
V gene: TRBV2
D gene: -

CDR3 DNA: TGTGCCAGCAGCCCGCAACCAGCAGGGGAAGGCGGCTACACCTTC
CDR3 protein: CASSPQPAGEGGYTF
clone size: -
J gene: TRBJ1-2
V gene: TRBV11-2
D gene: -

CDR3 DNA: TGCAGCGTGAACAGGGTATCTGAAGCTTTCTTT
CDR3 protein: CSVNRVSEAFF
clone size: few
J gene: TRBJ1-1
V gene: TRBV29-1
D gene: -

CDR3 DNA: TGTGCCTGGAGTGCTTTAGATTATAGCAATCAGCCCCAGCATTTT
CDR3 protein: CAWSALDYSNQPQHF
clone size: -
J gene: TRBJ1-5
V gene: TRBV30
D gene: -

CDR3 DNA: TGCGCCAGCAGCTTAGGAGGCCAGGGGGATCAGCCCCAGCATTTT
CDR3 protein: CASSLGGQGDQPQHF
clone size: -
J gene: TRBJ1-5
V gene: TRBV5-1
D gene: TRBD1

CDR3 DNA: TGTGCCAGCACCGCCCCGGGAGTTGGGGCCTACGAGCAGTACTTC
CDR3 protein: CASTAPGVGAYEQYF
clone size: -
J gene: TRBJ2-7
V gene: TRBV25-1
D gene: -

CDR3 DNA: TGTGCCTTAAGACTAGCGGGGTACAATGAGCAGTTCTTC
CDR3 protein: CALRLAGYNEQFF
clone size: -
J gene: TRBJ2-1
V gene: TRBV30
D gene: TRBD2